Listed below are T cell receptor beta chains from one sample, sequenced in a study of shared clonotypes between healthy human individuals. Clones were sequenced by immunoSEQ multiplex PCR, and TCRdb holds only the in-frame ones, with some missing. This sample has hundreds of thousands of clones; about 92% occur once, and the top ten carry approximately 25%. Sequenced sample: naive CD8+ T cells sorted from blood. The origin of the receptors is a man aged 25-45 years in good health. Both conserved end residues are part of each CDR3. The D gene is left open where the match is weak. Size values are once, few and many counts, or a class for expanded clones, and some rows have none.

abundance: few; v_gene: TRBV7-9; d_gene: NA; j_gene: TRBJ2-3; CDR3nt: TGTGCCAGCAGAACGGGCGCGAGCGGCACAGATACGCAGTATTTT; CDR3aa: CASRTGASGTDTQYF
abundance: NA; v_gene: TRBV6-5; d_gene: TRBD2; j_gene: TRBJ2-1; CDR3nt: TGTGCCAGCAGAAAAAGCGGGAGCTCCTACAATGAGCAGTTCTTC; CDR3aa: CASRKSGSSYNEQFF
abundance: NA; v_gene: TRBV6-5; d_gene: NA; j_gene: TRBJ2-1; CDR3nt: TGTGCCAGCAGTTACTACCCGAGCTCCTACAATGAGCAGTTCTTC; CDR3aa: CASSYYPSSYNEQFF
abundance: NA; v_gene: TRBV2; d_gene: NA; j_gene: TRBJ1-1; CDR3nt: TGTGCCAGCAGTTACCGCAGGACGGATGAAGCTTTCTTT; CDR3aa: CASSYRRTDEAFF
abundance: NA; v_gene: TRBV27; d_gene: TRBD1; j_gene: TRBJ2-7; CDR3nt: TGTGCCAGCAGTTTATCGATAACCTGGGACAGGGCTTACGAGCAGTACTTC; CDR3aa: CASSLSITWDRAYEQYF
abundance: NA; v_gene: TRBV7-9; d_gene: NA; j_gene: TRBJ1-4; CDR3nt: TGTGCCAGCAGCTTAGAAGTTACTGGGGAAAAACTGTTTTTT; CDR3aa: CASSLEVTGEKLFF
abundance: NA; v_gene: TRBV29-1; d_gene: TRBD1; j_gene: TRBJ2-3; CDR3nt: TGCAGCGTTACAGACCCTGTGGCGGACAGGGGCCTCCACACAGATACGCAGTATTTT; CDR3aa: CSVTDPVADRGLHTDTQYF
abundance: NA; v_gene: TRBV7-6; d_gene: NA; j_gene: TRBJ2-5; CDR3nt: TGTGCCAGCAGCTTAGATCGGAGAGAGACCCAGTACTTC; CDR3aa: CASSLDRRETQYF
abundance: once; v_gene: TRBV10-3; d_gene: TRBD2; j_gene: TRBJ2-1; CDR3nt: TGTGCCATCAGCGGGACTAGCGGCAGCTCCTACAATGAGCAGTTCTTC; CDR3aa: CAISGTSGSSYNEQFF
abundance: NA; v_gene: TRBV15; d_gene: NA; j_gene: TRBJ1-2; CDR3nt: TGTGCCACCAGCAGAGGATACGAGGTTGCGGATAACTATGGCTACACCTTC; CDR3aa: CATSRGYEVADNYGYTF
abundance: NA; v_gene: TRBV7-9; d_gene: NA; j_gene: TRBJ2-3; CDR3nt: TGTGCCACCCCGCGGAGAGGGCCATCAGATACGCAGTATTTT; CDR3aa: CATPRRGPSDTQYF
abundance: NA; v_gene: TRBV27; d_gene: NA; j_gene: TRBJ2-1; CDR3nt: TGTGCCAGCAGTCGAGGGCAGACTCTCTACAATGAGCAGTTCTTC; CDR3aa: CASSRGQTLYNEQFF
abundance: NA; v_gene: TRBV27; d_gene: NA; j_gene: TRBJ1-2; CDR3nt: TGTGCCAGCAGACCGGGGGGGGCCTATGGCTACACCTTC; CDR3aa: CASRPGGAYGYTF
abundance: once; v_gene: TRBV2; d_gene: TRBD1; j_gene: TRBJ1-5; CDR3nt: TGTGCCAGCACCAGGGGGATAGGGCCGCAGAAGAATCAGCCCCAGCATTTT; CDR3aa: CASTRGIGPQKNQPQHF
abundance: NA; v_gene: TRBV19; d_gene: TRBD2; j_gene: TRBJ2-7; CDR3nt: TGTGCCAGTAGTATAGATCTTGCGGCTAGCGGGACCTACGAGCAGTACTTC; CDR3aa: CASSIDLAASGTYEQYF
abundance: NA; v_gene: TRBV7-8; d_gene: TRBD2; j_gene: TRBJ2-7; CDR3nt: TGTGCCAGCAGCCTGCCATTTGGGACTAGCGGGAGGGGGGTGGACGAGCAGTACTTC; CDR3aa: CASSLPFGTSGRGVDEQYF
abundance: NA; v_gene: TRBV4-1; d_gene: NA; j_gene: TRBJ2-7; CDR3nt: TGCGCCAGCAGCCGCGGGGTCGGAGGGAGCTCCTACGAGCAGTACTTC; CDR3aa: CASSRGVGGSSYEQYF
abundance: NA; v_gene: TRBV27; d_gene: NA; j_gene: TRBJ2-7; CDR3nt: TGTGCCAGCAGTCGGGGTGGGAATCCTTACGAGCAGTACTTC; CDR3aa: CASSRGGNPYEQYF
abundance: NA; v_gene: TRBV5-1; d_gene: NA; j_gene: TRBJ2-7; CDR3nt: TGCGCCAGCAGCTACGGTCAGCGGGAGCAGTACTTC; CDR3aa: CASSYGQREQYF
abundance: NA; v_gene: TRBV9; d_gene: NA; j_gene: TRBJ1-3; CDR3nt: TGTGCCAGCAGCGAGGACTCAATCTCTGGAAACACCATATATTTT; CDR3aa: CASSEDSISGNTIYF
abundance: once; v_gene: TRBV13; d_gene: TRBD2; j_gene: TRBJ2-7; CDR3nt: TGTGCCAGCAGCTTAGGCGTGCTAGCGGGAGGCGAGCAGTACTTC; CDR3aa: CASSLGVLAGGEQYF
abundance: NA; v_gene: TRBV5-6; d_gene: TRBD2; j_gene: TRBJ2-1; CDR3nt: TGTGCCAGCAGCCCACTACCGGGACTAGCGGTTGAGCAGTTCTTC; CDR3aa: CASSPLPGLAVEQFF
abundance: once; v_gene: TRBV7-9; d_gene: TRBD1; j_gene: TRBJ2-7; CDR3nt: TGTGCCAGCAGCCCTCCGGGACAGGGGGCGAGCGAGCAGTACTTC; CDR3aa: CASSPPGQGASEQYF
abundance: NA; v_gene: TRBV27; d_gene: NA; j_gene: TRBJ2-2; CDR3nt: TGTGCCAGCACTTCGAGGGGACACCTGAACACCGGGGAGCTGTTTTTT; CDR3aa: CASTSRGHLNTGELFF
abundance: NA; v_gene: TRBV4-1; d_gene: NA; j_gene: TRBJ2-5; CDR3nt: TGCGCCAGCAGCCAAGTGGAGAGCGCCACCGAGACCCAGTACTTC; CDR3aa: CASSQVESATETQYF
abundance: NA; v_gene: TRBV28; d_gene: TRBD1; j_gene: TRBJ2-7; CDR3nt: TGTGCCAGCAGTTTGACAGGGGGCTCACCCGCTCTCTACGAGCAGTACTTC; CDR3aa: CASSLTGGSPALYEQYF
abundance: NA; v_gene: TRBV7-9; d_gene: TRBD1; j_gene: TRBJ1-2; CDR3nt: TGTGCCAGCAGCTTAGAGGGGGCAGGTGGCACCTTC; CDR3aa: CASSLEGAGGTF
abundance: NA; v_gene: TRBV29-1; d_gene: NA; j_gene: TRBJ2-1; CDR3nt: TGCAGCGTTGAAGGTTTGCGGACAGACTTAACCTACAATGAGCAGTTCTTC; CDR3aa: CSVEGLRTDLTYNEQFF
abundance: NA; v_gene: TRBV21-1; d_gene: NA; j_gene: TRBJ1-2; CDR3nt: TGTGCCAGCAGCAAATTAAAAGGGACAGCTAACCCTTCGAACTATGGCTACACCTTC; CDR3aa: CASSKLKGTANPSNYGYTF
abundance: once; v_gene: TRBV19; d_gene: NA; j_gene: TRBJ2-1; CDR3nt: TGTGCCAGTACCATACAGGGCTACAATGAGCAGTTCTTC; CDR3aa: CASTIQGYNEQFF
abundance: NA; v_gene: TRBV13; d_gene: TRBD2; j_gene: TRBJ2-1; CDR3nt: TGTGCCAGCAGCTCGGGACTAGCTTTCGTCAATGAGCAGTTCTTC; CDR3aa: CASSSGLAFVNEQFF
abundance: NA; v_gene: TRBV7-9; d_gene: NA; j_gene: TRBJ2-7; CDR3nt: TGTGCCAGCAGCTCCTCACGGGGCGGAACTTTCATTTACGAGCAGTACTTC; CDR3aa: CASSSSRGGTFIYEQYF
abundance: NA; v_gene: TRBV5-5; d_gene: NA; j_gene: TRBJ2-5; CDR3nt: TGTGCCAGCAGCTTGGTCCCTGAGGGGGGGGACCAAGAGACCCAGTACTTC; CDR3aa: CASSLVPEGGDQETQYF
abundance: NA; v_gene: TRBV27; d_gene: TRBD1; j_gene: TRBJ1-3; CDR3nt: TGTGCCAGCAGCCAGGGGGTGGCTGGAAACACCATATATTTT; CDR3aa: CASSQGVAGNTIYF
abundance: NA; v_gene: TRBV10-3; d_gene: NA; j_gene: TRBJ1-2; CDR3nt: TGTGCCATCAGTGAGTCACCGTCAGGCGGCTATGGCTACACCTTC; CDR3aa: CAISESPSGGYGYTF
abundance: NA; v_gene: TRBV29-1; d_gene: NA; j_gene: TRBJ2-7; CDR3nt: TGCAGCGTTGAAACTAGACTCGACGAGCAGTACTTC; CDR3aa: CSVETRLDEQYF
abundance: once; v_gene: TRBV7-2; d_gene: TRBD2; j_gene: TRBJ2-7; CDR3nt: TGTGCCAGCAGCTTAGCCGATAGCGGGAACTACGAGCAGTACTTC; CDR3aa: CASSLADSGNYEQYF
abundance: NA; v_gene: TRBV19; d_gene: NA; j_gene: TRBJ2-1; CDR3nt: TGTGCCAGTAGTATAGTGACCCGCGGGTACTACAATGAGCAGTTCTTC; CDR3aa: CASSIVTRGYYNEQFF
abundance: NA; v_gene: TRBV5-4; d_gene: NA; j_gene: TRBJ2-2; CDR3nt: TGTGCCAGCAGCCCGGGCGAGGGATCCAATGGGGAGCTGTTTTTT; CDR3aa: CASSPGEGSNGELFF
abundance: NA; v_gene: TRBV4-1; d_gene: NA; j_gene: TRBJ2-1; CDR3nt: TGCGCCAGCAGCCAGGCAGGGACGGGGTCCTACAATGAGCAGTTCTTC; CDR3aa: CASSQAGTGSYNEQFF
abundance: NA; v_gene: TRBV7-6; d_gene: TRBD2; j_gene: TRBJ2-7; CDR3nt: TGTGCCAGCAGCTTACAGCGGGAGGCCTACGAGCAGTACTTC; CDR3aa: CASSLQREAYEQYF